The 14 T cell receptor beta chains given below trace back to one sample, sequenced in a study of blood T cell repertoires in COVID-19. The protocol was immunoSEQ multiplex PCR, while the TCRdb copy is restricted to in-frame clones and leaves out a portion. The sample records roughly 160,000 clones, approximately 88% being singletons. The sample consisted of peripheral blood. The receptors derive from a woman aged 55 to 70 with acute or convalescent COVID-19.

The chain has TRBV11-3 and TRBJ1-6; tentatively, D is TRBD1 (6 bases). V lost 0 bases, J lost 7 bases, and 13 bases lay in between. This CDR3 comprises 16 residues. Looked up from germline, CDR1 is SGHNT and CDR2 is YENEEA. CDR3 region: CASSLEGGQGNSPLHF. The CDR3 region has the DNA TGTGCCAGCAGCTTAGAGGGGGGGCAGGGCAATTCACCCCTCCACTTT.

The J gene is TRBJ2-2, the V gene TRBV7-9; 7 bases align to TRBD2. The CDR3 contains 19 residues. Germline assignment: CDR1 SEHNR and CDR2 FQNEAQ (reference sequence). After removal of 5 bases from V and 4 bases from J, the junction contained 19 bases not matched to a gene. CDR3 residues: CASSPRGGLVPPGTGELFF. The CDR3 nucleotides are TGTGCCAGCAGCCCTAGGGGCGGACTAGTCCCCCCCGGCACCGGGGAGCTGTTTTTT.

This clone was recorded once. The chain joins TRBV27 to TRBJ1-1, with D perhaps matching TRBD1 (5 bases). Deletions cut 7 bases from V and 1 base from J, with 13 bases between. CDR3 length: 14 residues. The germline gives CDR1 MNHEY, CDR2 SMNVEV (reference sequence). DNA for the CDR3: TGTGCCAGCACCCCCAGGGAAGGGAACACTGAAGCTTTCTTT. This encodes CASTPREGNTEAFF.

This chain links TRBV12-3 or TRBV12-4 with TRBJ2-3; D unclear. V dropped 5 bases and J dropped 1 base, with 7 bases sitting between them. CDR3 length: 13 residues. CDR3 protein: CASSPSGTDTQYF. In nucleotides, the CDR3 is TGTGCCAGCAGTCCAAGCGGCACAGATACGCAGTATTTT.

The chain joins TRBV2 to TRBJ2-3; TRBD2 agrees at 10 bases. Trimming cost V 4 bases and J 1 base; bases outside gene matches: 8. CDR1 is SNHLY and CDR2 is FYNNEI in the germline V gene. The CDR3 loop spans 17 amino acids. The CDR3 nucleotides are TGTGCCAGCAGTGCACGGCTAGCGGGGGTTGGCACAGATACGCAGTATTTT. It specifies CASSARLAGVGTDTQYF.

V is TRBV5-6 and J is TRBJ1-3, with a weak D call TRBD1 (5 bases). V shed 1 base and J shed 2 bases, with 10 bases lying between them. The CDR3 consists of 15 residues. The germline gives CDR1 SGHDT, CDR2 YYEEEE. CDR3 amino acids: CASSLRGVTGNTIYF. The CDR3 region has the DNA TGTGCCAGCAGCTTGCGGGGGGTGACTGGAAACACCATATATTTT.

This sequence joins TRBV13 and TRBJ1-2; a weak D match, TRBD1 (6 bases). V lost 0 bases, J lost 4 bases, and 9 bases lay in between. Per germline, CDR1 PRHDT and CDR2 FYEKMQ (reference sequence). The length of the CDR3 is 14 residues. The CDR3: CASSLGGGPYGYTF. The CDR3 nucleotides are TGTGCCAGCAGCTTAGGAGGGGGACCCTATGGCTACACCTTC.

The genes are TRBV6-6 and TRBJ2-1, with D possibly being TRBD2 (5 bases). Trimming took off 0 bases at V and 8 bases at J, with 11 bases between the two ends. The germline CDR1 and CDR2 sequences are MNHNY and SVGAGI (reference sequence). The length of the CDR3 is 14 residues. The CDR3 sequence is CASSYSSPRDEQFF. CDR3 sequence (DNA): TGTGCCAGCAGTTACTCGTCTCCGAGGGATGAGCAGTTCTTC.

The chain joins TRBV10-1 to TRBJ1-3; 7 nucleotides match TRBD1. Germline V lookup: CDR1 WNHNN, CDR2 SYGVQD (reference sequence). Germline trimming cut 5 bases from V and 2 bases from J; bases unmatched to any gene: 3. The CDR3 is 14 amino acids. The DNA for the CDR3 is TGCGCCAGCAGTCCCGACAGGGCTGGAAACACCATATATTTT. It yields the protein CASSPDRAGNTIYF.

The rearrangement joins TRBV2 to TRBJ1-5, with D possibly TRBD1 on 5 matching bases. Germline V CDR1 and CDR2: SNHLY, FYNNEI. V gave up 3 bases and J gave up 4 bases, with 13 bases separating them. The length of the CDR3 is 15 residues. In nucleotides, the CDR3 is TGTGCCAGCAGTGATTCAGGGAGGGGTAATCAGCCCCAGCATTTT. Translating it yields CASSDSGRGNQPQHF. Filled out from reference TRBV2 and TRBJ1-5, the complete variable domain reads EPEVTQTPSHQVTQMGQEVILRCVPISNHLYFYWYRQILGQKVEFLVSFYNNEISEKSEIFDDQFSVERPDGSNFTLKIRSTKLEDSAMYFCASSDSGRGNQPQHFGDGTRLSIL.

V and J are TRBV5-1 and TRBJ2-5; 7 nucleotides line up with TRBD1. Germline CDR1 and CDR2: SGHRS and YFSETQ. The V segment lost 2 bases and the J segment 3 bases; nucleotides outside the gene matches: 4. The CDR3 runs 14 residues. CDR3 amino acids: CASSLEGAEETQYF. The CDR3 DNA is TGCGCCAGCAGCTTAGAGGGGGCGGAAGAGACCCAGTACTTC.

J is TRBJ1-1 and V is TRBV6-4; D may be TRBD1 (5 bases). CDR1 is MRHNA and CDR2 is SNTAGT in the germline V gene. The CDR3 sequence is 16 residues long. Trimming removed 4 bases from V and 2 bases from J, with 17 bases in between. As DNA, the CDR3 is TGTGCCAGCAGTGTATCGCAGCCAGGGCTAAACACTGAAGCTTTCTTT. It is translated as CASSVSQPGLNTEAFF.

The chain couples TRBV4-1 to TRBJ1-3; D is uncertain. The germline V gene encodes CDR1 MGHRA and CDR2 YSYEKL. This CDR3 has 17 amino acids. Between the trimmed V and J ends, which lost 0 bases and 0 bases, there was a span of 12 bases. CDR3: CASSQESRYSSGNTIYF. The CDR3 DNA reads TGCGCCAGCAGCCAAGAAAGCAGGTACAGCTCTGGAAACACCATATATTTT.

This sequence joins TRBV6-1 and TRBJ1-2, with D perhaps TRBD1 (5 bases). V was pared by 0 bases and J by 4 bases, with 15 bases between. Germline V gene lookup returns CDR1 MNHNS and CDR2 SASEGT. The CDR3 spans 16 residues. Written as DNA, the CDR3 is TGTGCCAGCAGTGAAGCTAGGGGTGCTGGAATCTATGGCTACACCTTC. This gives the protein CASSEARGAGIYGYTF.